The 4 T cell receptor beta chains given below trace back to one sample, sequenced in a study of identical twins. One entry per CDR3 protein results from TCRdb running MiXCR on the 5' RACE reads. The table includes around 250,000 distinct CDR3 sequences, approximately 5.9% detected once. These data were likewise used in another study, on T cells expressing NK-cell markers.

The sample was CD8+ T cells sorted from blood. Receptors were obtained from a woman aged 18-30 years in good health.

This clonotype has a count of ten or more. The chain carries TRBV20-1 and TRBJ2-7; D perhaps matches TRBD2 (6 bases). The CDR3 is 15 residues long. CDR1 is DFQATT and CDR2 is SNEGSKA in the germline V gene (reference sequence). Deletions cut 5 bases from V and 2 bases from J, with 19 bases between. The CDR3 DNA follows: TGCAGTGCTGTGAGACTCCGGGGGAACCCCTACGAGCAGTACTTC. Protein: CSAVRLRGNPYEQYF.

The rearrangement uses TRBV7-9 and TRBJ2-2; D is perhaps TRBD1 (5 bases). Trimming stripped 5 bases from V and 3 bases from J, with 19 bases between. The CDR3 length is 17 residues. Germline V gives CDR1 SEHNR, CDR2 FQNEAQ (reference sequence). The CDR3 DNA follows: TGTGCCAGCAGCACGCAGCCATCTACAGGATACACCGGGGAGCTGTTTTTT. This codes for CASSTQPSTGYTGELFF.

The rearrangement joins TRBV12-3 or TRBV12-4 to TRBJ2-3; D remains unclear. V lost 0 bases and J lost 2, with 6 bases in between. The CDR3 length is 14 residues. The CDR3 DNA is TGTGCCAGCAGTTTAGCGGGTACCACAGATACGCAGTATTTT. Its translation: CASSLAGTTDTQYF.

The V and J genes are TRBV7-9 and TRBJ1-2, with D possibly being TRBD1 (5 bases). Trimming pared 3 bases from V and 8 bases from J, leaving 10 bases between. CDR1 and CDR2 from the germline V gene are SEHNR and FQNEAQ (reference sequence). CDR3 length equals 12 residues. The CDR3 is CASSFEGKGYTF. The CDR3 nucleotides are TGTGCCAGCAGCTTTGAGGGGAAAGGCTACACCTTC. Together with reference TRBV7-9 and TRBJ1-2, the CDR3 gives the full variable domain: DTGVSQNPRHKITKRGQNVTFRCDPISEHNRLYWYRQTLGQGPEFLTYFQNEAQLEKSRLLSDRFSAERPKGSFSTLEIQRTEQGDSAMYLCASSFEGKGYTFGSGTRLTVV.